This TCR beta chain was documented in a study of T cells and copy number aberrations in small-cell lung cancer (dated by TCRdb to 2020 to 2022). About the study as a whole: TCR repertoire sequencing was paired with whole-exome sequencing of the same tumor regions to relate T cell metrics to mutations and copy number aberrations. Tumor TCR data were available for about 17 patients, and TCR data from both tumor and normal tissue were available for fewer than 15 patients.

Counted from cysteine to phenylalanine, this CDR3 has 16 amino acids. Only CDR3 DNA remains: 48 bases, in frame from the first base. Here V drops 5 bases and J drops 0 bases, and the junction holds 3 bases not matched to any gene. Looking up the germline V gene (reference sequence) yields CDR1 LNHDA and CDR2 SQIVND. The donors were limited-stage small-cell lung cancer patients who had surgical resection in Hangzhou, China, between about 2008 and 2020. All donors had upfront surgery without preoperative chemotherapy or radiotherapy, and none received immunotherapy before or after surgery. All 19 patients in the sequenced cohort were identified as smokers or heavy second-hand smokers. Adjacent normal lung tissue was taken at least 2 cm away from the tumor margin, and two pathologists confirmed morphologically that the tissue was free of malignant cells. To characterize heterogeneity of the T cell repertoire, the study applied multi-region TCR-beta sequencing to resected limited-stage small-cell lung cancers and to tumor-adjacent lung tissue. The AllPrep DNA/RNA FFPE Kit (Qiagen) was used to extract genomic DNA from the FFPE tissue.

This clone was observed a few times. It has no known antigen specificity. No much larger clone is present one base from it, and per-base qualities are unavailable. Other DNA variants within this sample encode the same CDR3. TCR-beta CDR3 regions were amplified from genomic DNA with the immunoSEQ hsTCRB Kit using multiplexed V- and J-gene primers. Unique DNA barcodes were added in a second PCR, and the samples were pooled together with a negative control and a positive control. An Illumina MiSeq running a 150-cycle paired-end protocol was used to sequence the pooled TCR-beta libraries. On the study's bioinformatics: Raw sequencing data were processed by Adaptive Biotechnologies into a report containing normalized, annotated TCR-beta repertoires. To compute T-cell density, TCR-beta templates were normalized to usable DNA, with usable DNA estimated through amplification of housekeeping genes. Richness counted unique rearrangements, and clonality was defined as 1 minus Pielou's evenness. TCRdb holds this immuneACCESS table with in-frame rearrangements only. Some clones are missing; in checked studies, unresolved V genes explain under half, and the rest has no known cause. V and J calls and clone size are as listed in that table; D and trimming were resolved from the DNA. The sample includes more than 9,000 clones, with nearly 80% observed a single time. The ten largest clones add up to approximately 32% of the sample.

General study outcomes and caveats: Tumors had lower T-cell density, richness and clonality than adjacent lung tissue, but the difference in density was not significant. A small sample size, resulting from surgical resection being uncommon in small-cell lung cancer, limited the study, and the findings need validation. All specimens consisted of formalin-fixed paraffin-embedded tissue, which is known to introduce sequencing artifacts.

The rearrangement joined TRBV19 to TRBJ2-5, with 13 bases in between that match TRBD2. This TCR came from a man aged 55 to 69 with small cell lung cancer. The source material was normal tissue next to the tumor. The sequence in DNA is TGTGCCAGTAGTTCCGGGACTAGCGGGAACCAAGAGACCCAGTACTTC. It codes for CASSSGTSGNQETQYF.